This entry describes one T cell receptor (beta chain). Its antigen remains unidentified. These data originate in a study of cytomegalovirus exposure and HLA in healthy donors. TCRdb keeps only in-frame clones here, not all; method: immunoSEQ multiplex PCR. This sample has under 200,000 clones; about 81% occur once, and the top ten carry around 1.3%. Study-level points and caveats: The study labeled more than 150 TCR beta chains cytomegalovirus-associated. Most TCR sequences proved rare, with some public TCRs found in many donors. Accounts indicate the classifier identified cytomegalovirus status with strong specificity and sensitivity.

The source material was PBMCs. This receptor was taken from a woman in her 30s in good health and CMV-seronegative.

The CDR3 is CASSSPTSFPPYEQYF. The CDR3 DNA is TGTGCCAGCAGTTCGCCGACTAGCTTCCCCCCTTACGAGCAGTACTTC. The chain uses TRBV6-5 and TRBJ2-7; 7 bases fit TRBD2. The CDR3 is 16 amino acids. Germline CDR1 and CDR2: MNHEY and SVGAGI. J gave up 4 bases and V 4 bases, and 13 bases lay outside the gene matches.